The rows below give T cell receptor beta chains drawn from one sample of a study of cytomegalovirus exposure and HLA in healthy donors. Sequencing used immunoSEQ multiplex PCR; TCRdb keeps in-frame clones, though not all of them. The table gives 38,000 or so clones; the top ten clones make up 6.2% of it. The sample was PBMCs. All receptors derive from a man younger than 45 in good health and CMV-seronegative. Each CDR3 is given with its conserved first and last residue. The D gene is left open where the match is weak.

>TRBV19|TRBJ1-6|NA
TGTGCCAGTCTAGGGGGGGATAATTCACCCCTACACTTT
CASLGGDNSPLHF
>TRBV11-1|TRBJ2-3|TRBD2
TGTGCCAGCAGCTTAGGGCTAGCGGCCACAGATACGCAGTATTTT
CASSLGLAATDTQYF
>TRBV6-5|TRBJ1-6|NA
TGTGCCAGCAGTTACTACGCCCGAGAGAATTCACCCCTCCACTTT
CASSYYARENSPLHF
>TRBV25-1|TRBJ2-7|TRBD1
TGTGCCAGCAGTGAATTGAACAGGGGGACCTACGAGCAGTACTTC
CASSELNRGTYEQYF
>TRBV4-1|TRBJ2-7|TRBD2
TGCGCCAGCAGCCCGAAGACTAGCGGAGGAATGCGCTACGAGCAGTACTTC
CASSPKTSGGMRYEQYF
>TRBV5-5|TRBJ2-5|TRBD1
TGTGCCAGCAGCCCGCAAGGTCCAGGACAGGCGACCCAAGAGACCCAGTACTTC
CASSPQGPGQATQETQYF
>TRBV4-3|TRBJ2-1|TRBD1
TGCGCCAGCAGCCAAGATCCCCGACAGGGGTTGTTCTTC
CASSQDPRQGLFF
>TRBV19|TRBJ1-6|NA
TGTGCCAGTAGTATGAGCTCCTACAATTCACCCCTCCACTTT
CASSMSSYNSPLHF
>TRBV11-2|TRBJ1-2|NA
TGTGCCAGCAGCTTATACAGCACTAACTATGGCTACACCTTC
CASSLYSTNYGYTF
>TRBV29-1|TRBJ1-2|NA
TGCAGCGTTGACCCGTCATCGGACCCCGGAGGCTATGGCTACACCTTC
CSVDPSSDPGGYGYTF
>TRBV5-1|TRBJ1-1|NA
TGCGCCAGCAGCCCAGATAACACTGAAGCTTTCTTT
CASSPDNTEAFF
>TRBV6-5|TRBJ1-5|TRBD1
TGTGCCAGCAGAGGACAGGGTCGCCAGCCCCAGCATTTT
CASRGQGRQPQHF
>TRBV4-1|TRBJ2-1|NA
TGCGCCAGCAGCCGATTTCTAGACAATGAGCAGTTCTTC
CASSRFLDNEQFF
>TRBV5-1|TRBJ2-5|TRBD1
TGCGCCAGCAGCTTGGCGGGACAGTACCAAGAGACCCAGTACTTC
CASSLAGQYQETQYF
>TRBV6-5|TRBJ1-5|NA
TGTGCCAGCAGCTCAACAAGCAATCAGCCCCAGCATTTT
CASSSTSNQPQHF
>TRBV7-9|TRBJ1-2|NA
TGTGCCAGCACCATGGAGGATTCTAACTATGGCTACACCTTC
CASTMEDSNYGYTF
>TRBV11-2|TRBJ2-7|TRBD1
TGTGCCAGCAGCGACCGTCCGACAGGGGCTTACGAGCAGTACTTC
CASSDRPTGAYEQYF
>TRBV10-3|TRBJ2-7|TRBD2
TGTGCCACAGCGGGGGGGTTGTACGAGCAGTACTTC
CATAGGLYEQYF
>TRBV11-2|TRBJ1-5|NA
TGTGCCAGCAGCTTCGGGAGTAGCAATCAGCCCCAGCATTTT
CASSFGSSNQPQHF
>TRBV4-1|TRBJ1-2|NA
TGCGCCAGCAGCCAAGATCAGGCAGGGGCGGATCAAGGCTACACCTTC
CASSQDQAGADQGYTF
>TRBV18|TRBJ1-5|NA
TGTGCCAGCTCACCGGGCAGGGTCAATCAGCCCCAGCATTTT
CASSPGRVNQPQHF
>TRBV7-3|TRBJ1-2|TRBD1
TGTGCCAGCAGCCCCGGGACAGGGGCTGGAGGCTACACCTTC
CASSPGTGAGGYTF
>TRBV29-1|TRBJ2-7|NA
TGCAGCGTTGCCCAACTCCCACTAAGTTCCTACGAGCAGTACTTC
CSVAQLPLSSYEQYF
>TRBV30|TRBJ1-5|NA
TGTGCCTGGAGTTCTGGCGGGGGGAGCAATCAGCCCCAGCATTTT
CAWSSGGGSNQPQHF
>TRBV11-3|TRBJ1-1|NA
TGTGCCAGCAGCTTAACCGGGACAACCAACACTGAAGCTTTCTTT
CASSLTGTTNTEAFF
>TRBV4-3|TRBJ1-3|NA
TGCGCCAGCAGCCAAGATCCCACAGGGAACTCTGGAAACACCATATATTTT
CASSQDPTGNSGNTIYF
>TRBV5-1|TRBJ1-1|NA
TGCGCCAGCAGCTGGGGACAGAACACTGAAGCTTTCTTT
CASSWGQNTEAFF
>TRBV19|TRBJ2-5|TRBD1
TGTGGTCTGGGGACAGCGCAAGAGACCCAGTACTTC
CGLGTAQETQYF
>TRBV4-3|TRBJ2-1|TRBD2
TGCGCCAGCAGCCAAGGGACTAGCGATGAGCAGTTCTTC
CASSQGTSDEQFF
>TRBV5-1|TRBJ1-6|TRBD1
TGCGCCAGCAGCTTGGTCGACAGGGGTGCATCACCCCTCCACTTT
CASSLVDRGASPLHF
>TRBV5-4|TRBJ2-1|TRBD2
TGTGCCAGCAGCTTGGGTGGGACTAGCCCCCATGAGCAGTTCTTC
CASSLGGTSPHEQFF
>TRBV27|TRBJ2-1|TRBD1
TGTGCCAGCAGTTCCCCGGGACAGGTTAATGAGCAGTTCTTC
CASSSPGQVNEQFF
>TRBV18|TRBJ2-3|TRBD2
TGTGCCAGCTCACCGGGACTAGCGGGGGGGCCAGATACGCAGTATTTT
CASSPGLAGGPDTQYF
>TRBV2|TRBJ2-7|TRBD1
TGTGCCAGCACGGGACAGGGCTACGAGCAGTACTTC
CASTGQGYEQYF
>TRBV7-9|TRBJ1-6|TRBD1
TGTGCCAGCAGCTACCCCCTGGGACAGCCTGGGGCACCCCTACACTTT
CASSYPLGQPGAPLHF
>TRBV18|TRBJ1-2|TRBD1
TGTGCCAGCTCACTTGGACAGGGGGCTAACTATGGCTACACCTTC
CASSLGQGANYGYTF
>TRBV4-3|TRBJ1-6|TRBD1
TGCGCCAGCAGCCGAGAACCGGGACAGGGATCACCCCTCCACTTT
CASSREPGQGSPLHF
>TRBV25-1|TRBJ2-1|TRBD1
TGTGCCAGCAGGCCCATTACAGGGGTCGGTGAGCAGTTCTTC
CASRPITGVGEQFF
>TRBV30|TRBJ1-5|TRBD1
TGTGCCTGGAGTGTTGGGACAGGCGAACAGCCCCAGCATTTT
CAWSVGTGEQPQHF
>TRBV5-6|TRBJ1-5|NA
TGTGCCAGCAGCGCGGGCCCCTCCGGGGGGTTCAATCAGCCCCAGCATTTT
CASSAGPSGGFNQPQHF
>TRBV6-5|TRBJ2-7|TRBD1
TGTGCCAGCAGCCTGGGACAGGGCCACGAGCAGTACTTC
CASSLGQGHEQYF
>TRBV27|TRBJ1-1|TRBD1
TGTGCCAGCATTACCAACAGGGGTAAAGGCACTGAAGCTTTCTTT
CASITNRGKGTEAFF
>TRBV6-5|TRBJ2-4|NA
TGTGCCAGCAGTTACTTCCCACAGGGCGACAAAAACATTCAGTACTTC
CASSYFPQGDKNIQYF
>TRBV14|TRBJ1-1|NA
TGTGCCAGCCGAAAGGGACACCTGAACACTGAAGCTTTCTTT
CASRKGHLNTEAFF
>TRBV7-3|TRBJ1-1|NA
TGTGCCAGCAGCCCCCTTGGTTTCGGGGGTGAAGCTTTCTTT
CASSPLGFGGEAFF
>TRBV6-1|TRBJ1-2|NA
TGTGCCAGCAATCCAGGGCTCTATGGCTACACCTTC
CASNPGLYGYTF
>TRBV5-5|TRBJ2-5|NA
TGTGCCAGCAGCTTTAAGGGGGAGACCCAGTACTTC
CASSFKGETQYF
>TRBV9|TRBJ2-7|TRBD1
TGTGCCAGCAGCGCAAACCGGGACAGCGATACCTACGAGCAGTACTTC
CASSANRDSDTYEQYF
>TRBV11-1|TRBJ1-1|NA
TGTGCCAGCAGCCGAGGGGGTCAGGCTGAAGCTTTCTTT
CASSRGGQAEAFF
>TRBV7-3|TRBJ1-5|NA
TGTGCCAGCAGCTTTGTCGGGGGGAGGGATAGCAATCAGCCCCAGCATTTT
CASSFVGGRDSNQPQHF
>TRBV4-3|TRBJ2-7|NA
TGCGCCAGCAGCCAAGGATCGACGGGGGTGAACTCCTACGAGCAGTACTTC
CASSQGSTGVNSYEQYF
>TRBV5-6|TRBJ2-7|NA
TGTGCCAGCAGCTTGCAGATATCAAAACCCTACGAGCAGTACTTC
CASSLQISKPYEQYF